This T cell receptor (beta chain) was sequenced during a study of CD8 T cells in Susac syndrome. TCR beta sequencing covered blood CD8+ and CD4+ T cells. Healthy donors acted as controls, with matching for age and sex. TEMRA cells were enriched by FACS, and CD4+ and CD8+ T cells were negatively isolated. In regard to this clonotype: Antigen unknown.

When the RNA was reverse transcribed, random hexamers were used with an input of 0.5 to 1 ug. One entry per CDR3 protein results from TCRdb running MiXCR on the immunoSEQ multiplex PCR reads. The table includes 150,000 to 200,000 distinct CDR3 sequences, around 94% detected once. V lost 1 base and J lost 4, with 10 bases in between. The V gene's germline CDR1 is SNHLY and CDR2 FYNNEI. CDR3 length: 14 amino acids. Study-level findings and limits: Individuals included in the TCR sequencing and HLA analysis were acknowledged by the study to be relatively few in number.

This sequence joins TRBV2 and TRBJ1-1, with unresolved D. Sequenced sample: CD4+ T cells from PBMCs. The source of this sequence is a human donor in good health. CDR3 bases: TGTGCCAGCAGTGAAGTTTATGGGCTCACTGAAGCTTTCTTT. Protein sequence: CASSEVYGLTEAFF.